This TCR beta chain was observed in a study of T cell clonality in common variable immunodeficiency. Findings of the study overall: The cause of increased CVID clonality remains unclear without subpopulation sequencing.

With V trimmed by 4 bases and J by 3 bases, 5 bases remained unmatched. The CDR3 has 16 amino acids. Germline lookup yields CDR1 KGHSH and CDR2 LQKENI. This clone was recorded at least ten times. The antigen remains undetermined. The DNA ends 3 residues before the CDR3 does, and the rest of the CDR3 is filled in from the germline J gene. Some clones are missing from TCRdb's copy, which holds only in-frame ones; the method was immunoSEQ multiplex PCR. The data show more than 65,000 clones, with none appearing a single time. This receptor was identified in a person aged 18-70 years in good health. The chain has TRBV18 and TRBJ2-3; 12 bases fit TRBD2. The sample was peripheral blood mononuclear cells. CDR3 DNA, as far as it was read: TGTGCCAGCTCACGCGGACTAGCGGGAAGAACAGATACG. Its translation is CASSRGLAGRTDT. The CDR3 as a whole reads CASSRGLAGRTDTQYF.